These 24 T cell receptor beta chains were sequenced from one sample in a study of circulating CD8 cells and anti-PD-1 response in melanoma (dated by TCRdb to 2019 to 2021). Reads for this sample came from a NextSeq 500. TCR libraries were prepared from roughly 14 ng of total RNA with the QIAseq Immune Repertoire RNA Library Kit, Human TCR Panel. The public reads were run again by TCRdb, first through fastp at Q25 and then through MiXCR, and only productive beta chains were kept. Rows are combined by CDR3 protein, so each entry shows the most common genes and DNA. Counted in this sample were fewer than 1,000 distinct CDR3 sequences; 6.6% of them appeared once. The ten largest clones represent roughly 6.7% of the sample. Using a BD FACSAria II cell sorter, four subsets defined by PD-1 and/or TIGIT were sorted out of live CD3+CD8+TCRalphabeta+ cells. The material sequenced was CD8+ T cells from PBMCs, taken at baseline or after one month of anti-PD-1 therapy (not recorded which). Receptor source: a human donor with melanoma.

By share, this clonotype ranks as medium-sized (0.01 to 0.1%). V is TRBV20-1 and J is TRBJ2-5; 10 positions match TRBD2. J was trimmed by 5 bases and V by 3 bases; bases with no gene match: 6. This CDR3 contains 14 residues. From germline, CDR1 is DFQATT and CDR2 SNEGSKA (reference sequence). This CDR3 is CSASFTSGTETQYF. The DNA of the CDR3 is TGCAGTGCTAGTTTCACTAGCGGGACCGAGACCCAGTACTTC.

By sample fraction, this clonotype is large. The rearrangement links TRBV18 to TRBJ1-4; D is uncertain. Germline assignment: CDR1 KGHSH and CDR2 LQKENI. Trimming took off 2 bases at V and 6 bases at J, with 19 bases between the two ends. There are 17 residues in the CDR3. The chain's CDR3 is CASSPIINREYDEKLFF. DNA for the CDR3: TGTGCCAGCTCACCAATTATAAACCGGGAGTACGATGAAAAACTGTTTTTT.

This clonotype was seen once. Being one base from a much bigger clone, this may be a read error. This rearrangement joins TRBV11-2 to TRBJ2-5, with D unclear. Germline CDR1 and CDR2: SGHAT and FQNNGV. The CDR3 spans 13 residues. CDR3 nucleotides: TGTGCCAGCGGCTTTCCTGTCCAAGAGACCCAGTACTTC. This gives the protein CASGFPVQETQYF.

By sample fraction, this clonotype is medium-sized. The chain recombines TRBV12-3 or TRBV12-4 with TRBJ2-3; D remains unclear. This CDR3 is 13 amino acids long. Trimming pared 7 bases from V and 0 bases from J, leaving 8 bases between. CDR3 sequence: CASTLGSTDTQYF. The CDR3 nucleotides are TGTGCCAGCACCTTGGGGAGCACAGATACGCAGTATTTT.

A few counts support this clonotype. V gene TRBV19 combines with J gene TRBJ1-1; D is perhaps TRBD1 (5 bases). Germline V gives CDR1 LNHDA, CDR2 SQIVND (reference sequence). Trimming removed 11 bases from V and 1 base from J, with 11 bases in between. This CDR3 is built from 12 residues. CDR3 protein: CASRDQNTEAFF. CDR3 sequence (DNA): TGTGCCTCGAGGGACCAGAACACTGAAGCTTTCTTT.

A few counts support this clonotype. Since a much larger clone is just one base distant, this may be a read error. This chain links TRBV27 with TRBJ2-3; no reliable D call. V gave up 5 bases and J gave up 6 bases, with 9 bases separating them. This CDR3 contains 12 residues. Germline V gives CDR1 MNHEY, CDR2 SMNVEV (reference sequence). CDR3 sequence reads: CASSQSWDTQYF. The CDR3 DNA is TGTGCCAGCAGTCAAAGCTGGGATACGCAGTATTTT.

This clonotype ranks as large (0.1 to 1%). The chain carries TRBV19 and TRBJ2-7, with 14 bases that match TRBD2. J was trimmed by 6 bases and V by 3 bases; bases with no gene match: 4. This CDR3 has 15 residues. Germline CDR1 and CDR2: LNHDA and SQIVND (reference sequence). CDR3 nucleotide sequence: TGTGCCAGTAGTATGGGACTAGCGGGAGAACTCGAGCAGTACTTC. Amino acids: CASSMGLAGELEQYF. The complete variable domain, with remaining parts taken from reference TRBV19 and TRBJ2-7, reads DGGITQSPKYLFRKEGQNVTLSCEQNLNHDAMYWYRQDPGQGLRLIYYSQIVNDFQKGDIAEGYSVSREKKESFPLTVTSAQKNPTAFYLCASSMGLAGELEQYFGPGTRLTVT.

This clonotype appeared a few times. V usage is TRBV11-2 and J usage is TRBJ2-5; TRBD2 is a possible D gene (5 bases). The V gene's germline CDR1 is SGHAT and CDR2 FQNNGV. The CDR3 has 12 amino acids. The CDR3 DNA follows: TGTGGGAGCCGGGGTCTCCAAGAGACCCAGTACTTC. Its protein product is CGSRGLQETQYF.

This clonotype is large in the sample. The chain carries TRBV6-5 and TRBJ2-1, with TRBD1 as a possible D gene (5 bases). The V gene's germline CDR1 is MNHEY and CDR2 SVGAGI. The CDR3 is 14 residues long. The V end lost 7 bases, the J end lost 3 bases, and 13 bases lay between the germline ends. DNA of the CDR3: TGTGCCAGCACCTGGCAGGGCCTCTACAATGAGCAGTTCTTC. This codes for CASTWQGLYNEQFF.

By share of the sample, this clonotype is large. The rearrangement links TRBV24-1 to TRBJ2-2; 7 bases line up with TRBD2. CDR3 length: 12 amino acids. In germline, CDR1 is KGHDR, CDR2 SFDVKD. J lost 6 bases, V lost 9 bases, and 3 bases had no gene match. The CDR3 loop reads CATAGVAGELFF. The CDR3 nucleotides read TGTGCCACCGCGGGGGTGGCCGGGGAGCTGTTTTTT.

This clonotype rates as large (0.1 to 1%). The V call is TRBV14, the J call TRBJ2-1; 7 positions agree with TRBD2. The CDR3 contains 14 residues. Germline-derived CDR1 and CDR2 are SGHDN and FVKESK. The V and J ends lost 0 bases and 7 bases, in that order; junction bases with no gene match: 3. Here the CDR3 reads CASSQDLRENEQFF. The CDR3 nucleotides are TGTGCCAGCAGCCAAGATCTGCGGGAGAATGAGCAGTTCTTC.

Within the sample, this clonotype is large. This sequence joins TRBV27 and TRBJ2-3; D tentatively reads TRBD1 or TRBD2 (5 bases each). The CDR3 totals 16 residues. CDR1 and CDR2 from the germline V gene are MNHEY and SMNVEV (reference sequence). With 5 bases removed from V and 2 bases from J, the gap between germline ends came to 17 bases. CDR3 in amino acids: CASSPGPTPTTDTQYF. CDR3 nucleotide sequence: TGTGCCAGCAGTCCGGGACCCACCCCCACCACAGATACGCAGTATTTT.

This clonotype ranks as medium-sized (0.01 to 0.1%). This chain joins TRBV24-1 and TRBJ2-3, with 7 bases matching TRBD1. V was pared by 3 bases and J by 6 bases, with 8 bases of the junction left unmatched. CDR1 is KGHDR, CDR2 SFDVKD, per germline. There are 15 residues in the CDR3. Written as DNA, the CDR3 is TGTGCCACCAGTGATCCGGGACAGAGCCGGGATACGCAGTATTTT. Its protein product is CATSDPGQSRDTQYF.

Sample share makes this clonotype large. The CDR3 is CSVVGLLFETQYF. CDR3 bases: TGCAGCGTTGTGGGACTGCTGTTCGAGACCCAGTACTTC. The genes are TRBV29-1 and TRBJ2-5, with a tentative D call TRBD2 (6 bases). The CDR3 totals 13 residues. V was trimmed by 4 bases and J by 5 bases, leaving 14 bases between them. Germline-derived CDR1 and CDR2 are SQVTM and ANQGSEA.

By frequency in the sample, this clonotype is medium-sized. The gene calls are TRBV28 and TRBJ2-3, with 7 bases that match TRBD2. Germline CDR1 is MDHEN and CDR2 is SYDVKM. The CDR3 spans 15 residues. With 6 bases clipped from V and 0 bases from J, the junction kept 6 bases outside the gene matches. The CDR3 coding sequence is TGTGCCAGCAGAGATCTAGCGGCTAGCACAGATACGCAGTATTTT. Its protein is CASRDLAASTDTQYF.

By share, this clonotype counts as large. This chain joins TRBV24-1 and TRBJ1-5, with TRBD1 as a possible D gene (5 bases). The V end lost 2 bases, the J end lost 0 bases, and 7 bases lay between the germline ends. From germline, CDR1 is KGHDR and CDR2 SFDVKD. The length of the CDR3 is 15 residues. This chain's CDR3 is CATSDSDSSNQPQHF. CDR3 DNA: TGTGCCACCAGTGATTCCGACAGTAGCAATCAGCCCCAGCATTTT.

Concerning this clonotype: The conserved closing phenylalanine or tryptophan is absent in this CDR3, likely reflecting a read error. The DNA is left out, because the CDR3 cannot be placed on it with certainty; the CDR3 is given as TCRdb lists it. The CDR3 sequence is CASSKVVREGLSYNEQFL. The chain links TRBV21-1 to TRBJ2-1; the DNA was not used to check the table's D call, TRBD2. TRBV21-1 constitutes a pseudogene. The CDR3 spans 18 residues, counting both ends.

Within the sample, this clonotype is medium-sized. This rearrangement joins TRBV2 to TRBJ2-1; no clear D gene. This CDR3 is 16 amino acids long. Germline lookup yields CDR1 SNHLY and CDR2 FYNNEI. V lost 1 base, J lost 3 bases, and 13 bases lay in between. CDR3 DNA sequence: TGTGCCAGCAGTGAAGAAGTGGGCAGGATCTACAATGAGCAGTTCTTC. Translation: CASSEEVGRIYNEQFF. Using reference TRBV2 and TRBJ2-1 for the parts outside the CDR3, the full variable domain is EPEVTQTPSHQVTQMGQEVILRCVPISNHLYFYWYRQILGQKVEFLVSFYNNEISEKSEIFDDQFSVERPDGSNFTLKIRSTKLEDSAMYFCASSEEVGRIYNEQFFGPGTRLTVL.

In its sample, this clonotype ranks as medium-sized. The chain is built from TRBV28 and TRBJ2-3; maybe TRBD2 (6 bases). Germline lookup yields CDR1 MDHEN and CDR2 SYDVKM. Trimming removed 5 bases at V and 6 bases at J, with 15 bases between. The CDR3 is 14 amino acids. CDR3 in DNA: TGTGCCAGCAGTGCCCCTAGCGAGGGGGATACGCAGTATTTT. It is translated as CASSAPSEGDTQYF.

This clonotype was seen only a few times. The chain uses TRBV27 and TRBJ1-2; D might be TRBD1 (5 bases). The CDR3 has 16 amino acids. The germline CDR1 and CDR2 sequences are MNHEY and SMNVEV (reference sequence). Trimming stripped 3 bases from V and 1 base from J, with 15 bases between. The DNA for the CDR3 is TGTGCCAGCAGTTTTGGGCCTTTGGGGGATAACTATGGCTACACCTTC. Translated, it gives CASSFGPLGDNYGYTF.

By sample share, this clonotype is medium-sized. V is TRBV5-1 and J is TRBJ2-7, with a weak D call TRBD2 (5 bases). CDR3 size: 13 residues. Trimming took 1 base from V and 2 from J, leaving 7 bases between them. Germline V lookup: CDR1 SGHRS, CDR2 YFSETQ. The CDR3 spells CASSLTRAYEQYF. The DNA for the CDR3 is TGCGCCAGCAGCTTGACTAGGGCCTACGAGCAGTACTTC. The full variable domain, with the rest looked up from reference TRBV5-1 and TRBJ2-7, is KAGVTQTPRYLIKTRGQQVTLSCSPISGHRSVSWYQQTPGQGLQFLFEYFSETQRNKGNFPGRFSGRQFSNSRSEMNVSTLELGDSALYLCASSLTRAYEQYFGPGTRLTVT.

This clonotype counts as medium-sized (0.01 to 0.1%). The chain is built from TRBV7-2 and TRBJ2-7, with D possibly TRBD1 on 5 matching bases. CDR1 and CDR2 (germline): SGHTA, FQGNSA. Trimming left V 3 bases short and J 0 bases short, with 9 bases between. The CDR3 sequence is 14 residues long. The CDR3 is CASSFLTDSYEQYF. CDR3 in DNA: TGTGCCAGCAGCTTCCTGACAGACTCCTACGAGCAGTACTTC.

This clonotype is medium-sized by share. CDR3 bases: TGTGCCAGCAGCTTCAGATGGGACAGGGTTGACAGACGCTATGGCTACACCTTC. Its protein is CASSFRWDRVDRRYGYTF. The J gene is TRBJ1-2, the V gene TRBV5-4; 9 bases agree with TRBD1. CDR1 and CDR2 from the germline V gene are SGHNT and YYREEE (reference sequence). Trimming cost V 2 bases and J 4 bases; bases outside gene matches: 15. This CDR3 has 18 amino acids.

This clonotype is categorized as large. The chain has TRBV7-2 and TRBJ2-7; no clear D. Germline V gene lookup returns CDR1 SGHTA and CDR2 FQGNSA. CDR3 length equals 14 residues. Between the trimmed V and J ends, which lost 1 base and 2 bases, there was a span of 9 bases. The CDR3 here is CASSLDSRTYEQYF. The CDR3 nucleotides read TGTGCCAGCAGCTTAGACTCGCGAACCTACGAGCAGTACTTC.